The next 2 T cell receptor beta chains were all read from a single sample in a study of control samples from healthy donors and cancer patients. The method was immunoSEQ multiplex PCR; TCRdb's version includes in-frame clones alone and lacks a portion of them. The sample holds 250,000 to 300,000 clones, roughly 87% seen once. The material sequenced was PBMCs. All receptors come from a woman aged 55-70 years with lung cancer.

About this clone itself: Germline and junction disagree at one end, which may indicate a read error. Other DNA sequences in this specimen translate into the identical CDR3. The V gene is TRBV10-3, the J gene TRBJ2-1, with D possibly being TRBD1 (9 bases). Germline V gene data show CDR1 as ENHRY and CDR2 as SYGVKD. CDR3 size: 17 residues. CDR3 nucleotide sequence: TGCCCCACCCGTGCGGGGGGCGGGGGGACAGGGTCGAATGAGCAGTTCTTC. Translation: CPTRAGGGGTGSNEQFF.

This sequence joins TRBV6-2 or TRBV6-3 and TRBJ2-4; D is possibly TRBD1 or TRBD2 (5 bases each). Trimming stripped 6 bases from V and 6 bases from J, with 21 bases between. The germline CDR1 and CDR2 sequences are MNHEY and SVGEGT. This CDR3 comprises 16 residues. The CDR3 region is CASSQTTQGRGNIQYF. The CDR3 coding sequence is TGTGCCAGCAGCCAAACAACTCAGGGTCGGGGAAACATTCAGTACTTC.